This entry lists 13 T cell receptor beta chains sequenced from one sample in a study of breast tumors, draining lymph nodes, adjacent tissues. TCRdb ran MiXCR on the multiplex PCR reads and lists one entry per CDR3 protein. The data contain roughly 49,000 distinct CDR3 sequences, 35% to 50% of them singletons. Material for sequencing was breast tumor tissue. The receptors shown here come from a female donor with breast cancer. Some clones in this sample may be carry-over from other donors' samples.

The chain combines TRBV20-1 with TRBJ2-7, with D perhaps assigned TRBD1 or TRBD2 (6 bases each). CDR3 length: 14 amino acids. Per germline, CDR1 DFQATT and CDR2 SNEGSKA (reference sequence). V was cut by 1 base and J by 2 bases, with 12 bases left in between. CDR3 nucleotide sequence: TGCAGTGCTAGAGTCGGAGGGGGTCCCTACGAGCAGTACTTC. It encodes CSARVGGGPYEQYF.

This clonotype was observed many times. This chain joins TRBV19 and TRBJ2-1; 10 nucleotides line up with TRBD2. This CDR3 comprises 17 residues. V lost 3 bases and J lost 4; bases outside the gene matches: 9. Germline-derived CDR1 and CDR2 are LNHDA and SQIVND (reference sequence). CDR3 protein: CASSMAAVAGGYNEQFF. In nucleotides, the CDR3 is TGTGCCAGTAGTATGGCGGCGGTAGCGGGAGGTTACAATGAGCAGTTCTTC.

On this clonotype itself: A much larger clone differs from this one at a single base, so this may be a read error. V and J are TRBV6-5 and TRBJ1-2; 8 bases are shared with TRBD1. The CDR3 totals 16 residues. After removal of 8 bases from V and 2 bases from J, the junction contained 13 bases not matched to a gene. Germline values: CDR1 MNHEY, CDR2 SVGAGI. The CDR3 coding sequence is TGTGCCAGCCGGACAAGGGACAGGCTCGTAAACTATGGCTACACCTTC. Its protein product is CASRTRDRLVNYGYTF.

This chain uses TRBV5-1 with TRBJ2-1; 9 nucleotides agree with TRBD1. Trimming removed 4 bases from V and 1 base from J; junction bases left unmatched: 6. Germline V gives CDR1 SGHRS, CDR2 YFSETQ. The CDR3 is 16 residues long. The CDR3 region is CASSTTGTGSYNEQFF. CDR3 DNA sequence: TGCGCCAGCAGCACTACCGGGACAGGGTCCTACAATGAGCAGTTCTTC.

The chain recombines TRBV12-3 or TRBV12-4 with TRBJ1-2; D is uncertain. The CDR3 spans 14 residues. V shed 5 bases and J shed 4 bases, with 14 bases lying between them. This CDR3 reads CASSEDRDLYGYTF. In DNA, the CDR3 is TGTGCCAGCAGTGAAGATCGGGATCTCTATGGCTACACCTTC.

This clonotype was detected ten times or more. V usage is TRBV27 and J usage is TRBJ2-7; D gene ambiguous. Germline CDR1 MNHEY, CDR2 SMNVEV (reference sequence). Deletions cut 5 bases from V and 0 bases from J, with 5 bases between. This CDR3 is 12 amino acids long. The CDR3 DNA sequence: TGTGCCAGCAGTACGTTCTCCTACGAGCAGTACTTC. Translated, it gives CASSTFSYEQYF.

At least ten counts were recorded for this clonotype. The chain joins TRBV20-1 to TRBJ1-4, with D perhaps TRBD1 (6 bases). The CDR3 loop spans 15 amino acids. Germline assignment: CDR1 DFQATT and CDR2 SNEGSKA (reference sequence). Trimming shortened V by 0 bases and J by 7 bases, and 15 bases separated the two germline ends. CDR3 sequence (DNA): TGCAGTGCTAGAGAGGGAGGGGTGGACAGTGAAAAACTGTTTTTT. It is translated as CSAREGGVDSEKLFF.

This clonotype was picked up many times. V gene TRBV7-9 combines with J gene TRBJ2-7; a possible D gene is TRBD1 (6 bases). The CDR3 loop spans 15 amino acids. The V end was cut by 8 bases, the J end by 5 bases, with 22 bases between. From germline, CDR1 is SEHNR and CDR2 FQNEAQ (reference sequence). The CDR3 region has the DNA TGTGCCAGCTCCAATGGGGCAGGGGCCCGACACGAGCAGTACTTC. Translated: CASSNGAGARHEQYF.

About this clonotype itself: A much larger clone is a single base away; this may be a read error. CDR3 loop: CASSHSDGYQPQHF. CDR3 DNA: TGTGCCAGCAGTCATTCTGACGGTTATCAGCCCCAGCATTTT. The V gene is TRBV6-1, the J gene TRBJ1-5, with D unresolved. CDR3 size: 14 residues. V lost 5 bases, J lost 5 bases, and 13 bases lay in between. The germline CDR1 and CDR2 sequences are MNHNS and SASEGT.

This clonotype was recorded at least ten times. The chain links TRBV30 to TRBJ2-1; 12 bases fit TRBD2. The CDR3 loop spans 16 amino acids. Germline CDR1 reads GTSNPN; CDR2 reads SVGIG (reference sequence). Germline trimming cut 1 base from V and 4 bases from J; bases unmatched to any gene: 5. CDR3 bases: TGTGCCTGGAGTGGAGGAGGGACTAGCGGGTACAATGAGCAGTTCTTC. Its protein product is CAWSGGGTSGYNEQFF. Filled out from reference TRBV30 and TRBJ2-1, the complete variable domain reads SQTIHQWPATLVQPVGSPLSLECTVEGTSNPNLYWYRQAAGRGLQLLFYSVGIGQISSEVPQNLSASRPQDRQFILSSKKLLLSDSGFYLCAWSGGGTSGYNEQFFGPGTRLTVL.

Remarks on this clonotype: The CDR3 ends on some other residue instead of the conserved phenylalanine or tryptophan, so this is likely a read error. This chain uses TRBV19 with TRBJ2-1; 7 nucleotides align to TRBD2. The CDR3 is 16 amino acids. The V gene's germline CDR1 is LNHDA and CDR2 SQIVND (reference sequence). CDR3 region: CASSSLGTTSWNEQFS. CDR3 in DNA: TGTGCTAGTAGTAGCCTCGGGACTACCTCGTGGAATGAGCAGTTCTCC.

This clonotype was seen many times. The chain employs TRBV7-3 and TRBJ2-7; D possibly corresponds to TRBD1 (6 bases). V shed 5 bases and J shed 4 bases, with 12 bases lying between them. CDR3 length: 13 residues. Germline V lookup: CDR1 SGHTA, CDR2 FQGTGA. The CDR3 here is CASSPGQNYEQYF. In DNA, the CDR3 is TGTGCCAGCAGCCCTGGACAGAATTACGAGCAGTACTTC.

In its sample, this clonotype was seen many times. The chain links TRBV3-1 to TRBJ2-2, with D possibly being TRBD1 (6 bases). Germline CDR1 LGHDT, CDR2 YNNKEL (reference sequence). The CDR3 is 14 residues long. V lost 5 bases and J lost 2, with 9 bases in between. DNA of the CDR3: TGTGCCAGCAGCACGGGACACAACACCGGGGAGCTGTTTTTT. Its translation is CASSTGHNTGELFF.